These 25 T cell receptor beta chains were all obtained from the same sample, sequenced in a study of metastatic and nonmetastatic thyroid tumors. TCRdb re-analyzed the PCR reads using MiXCR. The table includes tens of thousands of clones, approximately 25% detected once. Not a single patient had been given any form of treatment at any point before undergoing thyroid surgery. What was sequenced was blood. These receptors were collected from a female donor with papillary thyroid cancer or a benign thyroid nodule (not recorded which). Some clones in this sample may be carry-over from other donors' samples.

This clone was picked up many times. DNA for the CDR3: TGTGCCAGCAGCTTCCCCAGGGAGGGGGCTGAAGCTTTCTTT. Translated: CASSFPREGAEAFF. The genes are TRBV7-2 and TRBJ1-1; TRBD1 might be the D (6 bases). Trimming cost V 3 bases and J 6 bases, with 14 bases left between them. Germline values: CDR1 SGHTA, CDR2 FQGNSA. The CDR3 runs 14 residues.

About this clone itself: A much larger clone differs by one base, so this may be a read error. This chain connects TRBV7-7 to TRBJ2-3, with D perhaps matching TRBD2 (6 bases). The CDR3 spans 15 residues. CDR1 is SSHAT and CDR2 is FNYEAQ in the germline V gene (reference sequence). The CDR3 spells CTPLLGRCVTDTQYF. The CDR3 nucleotides read TGTACCCCCCTGTTAGGGAGGTGTGTCACAGATACGCAGTATTTT.

The sample holds many counts of this clone. V is TRBV28 and J is TRBJ2-7, with D uncertain. V lost 5 bases to trimming and J lost 2 bases, with 7 bases between them. CDR3 length equals 12 residues. Germline loops: CDR1 MDHEN, CDR2 SYDVKM. The CDR3 bases are TGTGCCAGCAGTCAGCAGGCCTACGAGCAGTACTTC. Translation gives CASSQQAYEQYF.

This clone was counted only a few times. The rearrangement links TRBV20-1 to TRBJ1-1, with 10 nucleotides matching TRBD1. J was trimmed by 7 bases and V by 4 bases; bases with no gene match: 3. The CDR3 extends over 12 amino acids. CDR1 and CDR2 (germline): DFQATT, SNEGSKA (reference sequence). CDR3 protein: CSAIDRGREAFF. CDR3 bases: TGCAGTGCTATAGACAGGGGGCGTGAAGCTTTCTTT.

The sample holds a few counts of this clone. V usage is TRBV6-1 and J usage is TRBJ2-7, with D possibly being TRBD2 (6 bases). CDR3 size: 15 residues. Germline-derived CDR1 and CDR2 are MNHNS and SASEGT. V lost 1 base, J lost 2 bases, and 12 bases lay in between. CDR3 coding DNA: TGTGCCAGCAGTGAAGAGGGAGGAGCCGCCTACGAGCAGTACTTC. Encoded protein: CASSEEGGAAYEQYF.

In its sample, this clone was seen many times. This rearrangement joins TRBV28 to TRBJ2-7, with 9 positions matching TRBD1. CDR1 is MDHEN, CDR2 SYDVKM, per germline. This CDR3 contains 15 residues. With 6 bases clipped from V and 2 bases from J, the junction kept 8 bases outside the gene matches. CDR3 residues: CASRPRDRATYEQYF. In DNA, the CDR3 is TGTGCCAGCAGACCGCGGGACAGGGCGACCTACGAGCAGTACTTC.

This clone was detected many times. J is TRBJ1-5 and V is TRBV6-1; no clear D. The CDR3 runs to 13 residues. The germline V gene has CDR1 MNHNS and CDR2 SASEGT. V lost 6 bases and J 8 bases, leaving 14 bases between the germline ends. This chain's CDR3 is CASSGETHKPQHF. The CDR3 region has the DNA TGTGCCAGCAGCGGGGAAACCCATAAGCCCCAGCATTTT.

This clone appeared many times. CDR3 bases: TGTGCCAGCGTAAGGACAGGAGCCCTCGGGGAGCAGTACTTC. Protein sequence: CASVRTGALGEQYF. This sequence joins TRBV6-2 or TRBV6-3 and TRBJ2-7, with 7 bases identical to TRBD1. This CDR3 has 14 residues. CDR1 and CDR2 from the germline V gene are MNHEY and SVGEGT. With 8 bases clipped from V and 7 bases from J, the junction kept 14 bases outside the gene matches.

This clone has at least ten counts. This sample includes further DNA sequences coding for the same CDR3. The chain has TRBV25-1 and TRBJ2-7, with D unclear. In germline, CDR1 is MGHDK, CDR2 SYGVNS. There are 13 residues in the CDR3. V was cut by 2 bases and J by 3 bases, with 8 bases left in between. CDR3 DNA sequence: TGTGCCAGCAGTGAACCGGCGGTCTACGAGCAGTACTTC. Translation gives CASSEPAVYEQYF.

This clone has at least ten counts. Here the CDR3 reads CASSQVFSGRYSGEQFF. Here the CDR3 DNA reads TGTGCCAGCAGCCAAGTATTTAGCGGGAGATATTCAGGTGAGCAGTTCTTC. The chain couples TRBV3-1 to TRBJ2-1, with TRBD2 matching over 9 bases. CDR1 and CDR2 from the germline V gene are LGHDT and YNNKEL (reference sequence). The CDR3 extends over 17 amino acids. The V and J ends lost 1 base and 9 bases, in that order; junction bases with no gene match: 13.

The rearrangement joins TRBV6-1 to TRBJ2-1; D ambiguous. CDR1 is MNHNS, CDR2 SASEGT, per germline. The CDR3 is 13 residues long. Trimming removed 4 bases from V and 5 bases from J, with 9 bases in between. The CDR3, as DNA: TGTGCCAGCAGTGGGGTCAGCAACAATGAGCAGTTCTTC. It codes for CASSGVSNNEQFF.

Concerning this clone itself: At one boundary the junction diverges from the germline segment, which might be a read error. V is TRBV19 and J is TRBJ2-7; 11 bases fit TRBD2. The V gene's germline CDR1 is LNHDA and CDR2 SQIVND (reference sequence). CDR3 length equals 15 residues. The CDR3 loop reads CASSVSLAGASEKYF. The CDR3 region has the DNA TGTGCCAGTAGTGTGTCACTAGCGGGGGCCTCCGAGAAGTACTTC.

CDR3 DNA: TGCAGTGCTAGCATGGATCACAGGGGGACTGAAGCTTTCTTT. This translates into CSASMDHRGTEAFF. The rearrangement uses TRBV20-1 and TRBJ1-1; 8 nucleotides match TRBD1. This CDR3 has 14 amino acids. The germline CDR1 and CDR2 sequences are DFQATT and SNEGSKA (reference sequence). Trimming at V came to 3 bases and at J to 5 bases, leaving 8 bases not matched to a gene.

This chain connects TRBV7-6 to TRBJ2-1; D gene ambiguous. Germline CDR1 and CDR2: SGHVS and FNYEAQ. The CDR3 sequence is 13 residues long. Trimming shortened V by 5 bases and J by 4 bases, and 9 bases separated the two germline ends. This chain's CDR3 is CASSPDRYNEQFF. The CDR3 DNA reads as TGTGCCAGCAGCCCTGACCGATACAATGAGCAGTTCTTC.

A note on this clone: The junction and the germline gene differ at one end; a read error may be behind it. This rearrangement joins TRBV11-2 to TRBJ1-6; D call uncertain. The CDR3 covers 13 residues. Germline V gives CDR1 SGHAT, CDR2 FQNNGV. In nucleotides, the CDR3 is TGTGCCAGCAGCCCAGAGAATTATTCACTCCTCCACTTT. As protein: CASSPENYSLLHF.

This clone was detected many times. The chain is built from TRBV6-1 and TRBJ1-5; 10 positions agree with TRBD1. This CDR3 contains 15 residues. J was trimmed by 6 bases and V by 6 bases; bases with no gene match: 8. Looked up from germline, CDR1 is MNHNS and CDR2 is SASEGT. CDR3 bases: TGTGCCAGCAGACAGACAGGGGGCGTTGGTCAGCCCCAGCATTTT. Its translation is CASRQTGGVGQPQHF.

At least ten counts were recorded for this clone. The rearrangement joins TRBV5-5 to TRBJ1-3; 7 bases map to TRBD1. This CDR3 is built from 14 residues. Germline CDR1 and CDR2: SGHKS and YYEKEE (reference sequence). Trimming cost V 5 bases and J 3 bases; bases outside gene matches: 5. The CDR3 DNA is TGTGCCAGCAGAGTTGCAGGGGGTGGAAACACCATATATTTT. It yields the protein CASRVAGGGNTIYF.

This clone was seen at least ten times. V is TRBV2 and J is TRBJ2-7, with TRBD1 as a possible D gene (5 bases). From germline, CDR1 is SNHLY and CDR2 FYNNEI. Trimming removed 6 bases at V and 0 bases at J, with 18 bases between. CDR3 length equals 16 residues. CDR3 sequence: CASRLNLGATSYEQYF. The CDR3 DNA sequence: TGTGCCAGCAGGCTCAATTTAGGGGCAACCTCCTACGAGCAGTACTTC.

This chain links TRBV11-2 with TRBJ2-3; D remains ambiguous. The germline gives CDR1 SGHAT, CDR2 FQNNGV. V was cut by 1 base and J by 1 base, with 12 bases left in between. The CDR3 length is 16 residues. CDR3 DNA sequence: TGTGCCAGCAGCTTAGGGGGAATTGGGGGCACAGATACGCAGTATTTT. Translating gives CASSLGGIGGTDTQYF. Full variable domain (rest looked up from reference TRBV11-2 and TRBJ2-3): EAGVAQSPRYKIIEKRQSVAFWCNPISGHATLYWYQQILGQGPKLLIQFQNNGVVDDSQLPKDRFSAERLKGVDSTLKIQPAKLEDSAVYLCASSLGGIGGTDTQYFGPGTRLTVL.

The V call is TRBV6-1, the J call TRBJ2-2, with TRBD1 matching 11 bases. This CDR3 has 15 amino acids. Germline CDR1 MNHNS, CDR2 SASEGT. Trimming removed 6 bases from V and 7 bases from J; junction bases left unmatched: 7. The CDR3 here is CASRDPGQGVGELFF. In DNA form, the CDR3 reads TGTGCCAGCAGGGATCCGGGACAGGGGGTCGGGGAGCTGTTTTTT.

This clone showed up many times. V is TRBV18 and J is TRBJ2-5; D call uncertain. Germline V lookup: CDR1 KGHSH, CDR2 LQKENI. The CDR3 sequence is 12 residues long. Trimming removed 0 bases from V and 5 bases from J, with 4 bases in between. CDR3 bases: TGTGCCAGCTCACCACCGTCCGAGACCCAGTACTTC. Translated: CASSPPSETQYF.

This clone was recorded many times. The junction does not match germline at one end; this may be a read error. The genes are TRBV28 and TRBJ2-2; TRBD1 aligns across 7 bases. There are 16 residues in the CDR3. Germline V gene sequence: CDR1 MDHEN, CDR2 SYDVKM. As DNA, the CDR3 is TGTGCCGGCAGTTTCATGGGCAGGGGGTACACCGGGGAGCTGTTTTTT. It is translated as CAGSFMGRGYTGELFF.

This clone was counted only a few times. The chain recombines TRBV12-3 or TRBV12-4 with TRBJ2-7, with D maybe TRBD2 (7 bases). Trimming pared 4 bases from V and 5 bases from J, leaving 12 bases between. This CDR3 is 13 amino acids long. The CDR3 sequence: CASSSLGGDEQYF. CDR3 nucleotide sequence: TGTGCCAGCAGTTCATTAGGGGGGGACGAGCAGTACTTC.

This chain links TRBV7-2 with TRBJ1-2; 9 bases align to TRBD1. J gave up 4 bases and V 5 bases, and 5 bases lay outside the gene matches. This CDR3 is 14 amino acids long. Germline values: CDR1 SGHTA, CDR2 FQGNSA. The CDR3 DNA sequence: TGTGCCAGCAGCCTAGGGGACAGGGTCTATGGCTACACCTTC. It encodes CASSLGDRVYGYTF.

About this clone itself: A much larger clone sits a single nucleotide away, making a read error possible. V is TRBV7-6 and J is TRBJ1-1; D unclear. Looked up from germline, CDR1 is SGHVS and CDR2 is FNYEAQ. This CDR3 is 14 amino acids long. The germline V and J ends were trimmed by 0 bases and 7 bases, with 12 bases remaining between them. CDR3 DNA sequence: TGTGCCAGCAGCTTAGCGGGCGGCGTGGGTGAAGCTTTCTTT. Translation: CASSLAGGVGEAFF.